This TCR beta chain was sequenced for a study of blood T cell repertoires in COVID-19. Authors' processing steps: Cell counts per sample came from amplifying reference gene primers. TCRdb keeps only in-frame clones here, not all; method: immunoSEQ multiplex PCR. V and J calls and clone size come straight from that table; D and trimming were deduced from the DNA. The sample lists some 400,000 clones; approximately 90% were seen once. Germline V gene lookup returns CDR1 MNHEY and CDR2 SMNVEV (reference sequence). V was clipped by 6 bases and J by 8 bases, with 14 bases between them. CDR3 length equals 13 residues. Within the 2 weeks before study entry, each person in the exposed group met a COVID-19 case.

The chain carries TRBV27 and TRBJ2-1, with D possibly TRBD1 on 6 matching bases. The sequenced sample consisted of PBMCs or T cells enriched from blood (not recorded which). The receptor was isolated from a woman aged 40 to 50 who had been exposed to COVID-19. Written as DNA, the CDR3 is TGTGCCAGCAGCGATAGGGGGTACCATGAGCAGTTCTTC. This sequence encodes CASSDRGYHEQFF.